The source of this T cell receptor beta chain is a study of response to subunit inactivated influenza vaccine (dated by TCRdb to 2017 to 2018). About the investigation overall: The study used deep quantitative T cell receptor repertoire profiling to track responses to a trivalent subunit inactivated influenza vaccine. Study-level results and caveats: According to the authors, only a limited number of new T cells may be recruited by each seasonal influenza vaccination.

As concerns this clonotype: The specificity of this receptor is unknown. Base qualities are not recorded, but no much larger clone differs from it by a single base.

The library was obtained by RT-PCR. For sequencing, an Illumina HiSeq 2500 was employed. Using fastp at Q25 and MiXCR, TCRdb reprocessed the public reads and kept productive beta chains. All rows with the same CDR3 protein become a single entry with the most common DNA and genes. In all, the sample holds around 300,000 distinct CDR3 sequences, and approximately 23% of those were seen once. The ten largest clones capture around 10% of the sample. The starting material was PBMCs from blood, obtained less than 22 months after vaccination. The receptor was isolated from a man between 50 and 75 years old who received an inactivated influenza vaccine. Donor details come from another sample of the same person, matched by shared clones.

The bases read TGTGCCAGCAGTTACGAAGGGGGACTAGCGGGAGTATCCTACGAGCAGTACTTC. Its protein reads: CASSYEGGLAGVSYEQYF. The rearranged segments are TRBV6-2 or TRBV6-3 and TRBJ2-7; 14 junctional bases match TRBD2. V ends up 2 bases short and J 1 base short, with an unmatched junction base count of 7. Looking up the germline V gene yields CDR1 MNHEY and CDR2 SVGEGT. There are 18 amino acids in the CDR3, from cysteine to phenylalanine inclusive. CDR3 DNA only is kept here, 54 bases in frame from base 1.